Here is one T cell receptor beta chain with its context. It has no known antigen specificity. The sample holds no much larger clone one base away, and base qualities are not on file. This entry is derived from a study of low-dose radiotherapy and immunotherapy resistance in tumors (dated 2022 in TCRdb). As for the study more broadly: In Cohort 1, 0.5 Gy per fraction was delivered every 2 weeks, and a total PTV dose of 6.5 Gy was prescribed. Eight patients were included in the translational analysis, namely three from the first dose cohort plus the first five from the second dose cohort. The trial did not randomize participants into treatment groups. Patients took aspirin 300 mg orally once daily for four cycles, starting on cycle 1 day 1. To make first-strand cDNA, Superscript III was used along with a set of TRAV- and TRBV-specific primers so that both the TCRalpha and TCRbeta chains were covered. Nivolumab and ipilimumab were both given intravenously, with nivolumab at a 240 mg flat dose every two weeks and ipilimumab at 1 mg/kg every six weeks. Intravenous cyclophosphamide at 200 mg/m2 was administered every two weeks, one day ahead of each radiation and immunotherapy administration. In Cohort 2, 1 Gy per fraction was delivered every two weeks, for a total of 13 Gy over 26 weeks.

From a lookup of the germline V gene (reference sequence), CDR1 and CDR2 are MNHEY and SMNVEV. The junction shows trimming of 0 bases on V and 2 bases on J, plus 8 bases between the germline ends. The CDR3 holds 14 amino acids from the cysteine to the phenylalanine. Only CDR3 DNA is held: 42 bases, read in frame from base 1. The instrument given in TCRdb is Illumina HiSeq 2500. TCRs were amplified with Phusion for 15 to 25 PCR cycles using a constant-region primer together with the adapter attached to the V primers. Amplification of the isolated mRNA was done with the MessageAmp II aRNA Amplification Kit, which involved an approximately 15-hour in vitro transcription at 37 degrees C. mRNA for TCR sequencing was isolated with the Dynabeads mRNA DIRECT Purification Kit. Indexed Illumina adapters were added in a second approximately 26-cycle Phusion PCR, and the resulting products were purified with AMPure XP beads. The paper's processing steps were these. Using custom Perl scripts, TCR sequences that encoded the same protein were pooled, out-of-frame sequences were dropped, and the abundance of each clonotype was calculated. The analysis excluded TCR sequences that were supported by just one read. Repertoire metrics included Shannon entropy, Gini index, clonality, richness, and frequency of TCRs shared between repertoires. The raw public reads went through TCRdb reprocessing: fastp at Q25, MiXCR clone calling, in-frame beta chains kept. Here each entry gathers all rows of one CDR3 protein and keeps the most common genes and DNA. TCRdb's processing, not the authors' own work, is the source of the V and J calls. The sample contains some 53,000 distinct CDR3 sequences, roughly a third of them found a single time. In total, the top ten clones hold 8.2% of the sample.

The time point label, as the study defines it: after trial treatment. The meaning of the sample's treatment or condition label: LDRT plus nivolumab, ipilimumab, low-dose cyclophosphamide and aspirin (RACIN trial). Donors were enrolled in RACIN, a single-arm phase I dose-escalation trial combining nivolumab, ipilimumab, aspirin, low-dose cyclophosphamide and low-dose radiotherapy. To be eligible, a patient needed to have an advanced solid tumor that was TIL-negative. The TCR sequence derives from a male donor with rectosigmoid adenocarcinoma. The sample in question was PBMCs, obtained after low-dose radiotherapy plus immunotherapy. The sequence is built from TRBV27 and TRBJ2-7, and TRBD1 may be the D gene, going by 6 matching bases. The CDR3 corresponds to CASSLSAGAYEQYF. The DNA sequence reads TGTGCCAGCAGTTTATCGGCAGGGGCCTACGAGCAGTACTTC.